Listed here are 21 T cell receptor beta chains from one sample, sequenced in a study of CD8+ T cells in alopecia areata. The authors extracted RNA and reverse transcribed it into cDNA as the sequencing template. Data came from immunoSEQ multiplex PCR; TCRdb stores just in-frame clones and leaves some out. The repertoire includes around 190,000 clones, more than 55% of them detected once, and around 5% sits in the top ten. Sequencing used CD8+ T cells sorted from blood. Receptors originate from a human donor in good health.

The gene calls are TRBV29-1 and TRBJ2-1, with TRBD2 matching 8 bases. Germline V CDR1 and CDR2: SQVTM, ANQGSEA. This CDR3 region has 15 residues. J gave up 5 bases and V 0 bases, and 6 bases lay outside the gene matches. The CDR3: CSVEDGSGGHNEQFF. Here the CDR3 DNA reads TGCAGCGTTGAAGATGGCAGCGGGGGCCACAATGAGCAGTTCTTC.

This clone turned up a few times. This chain joins TRBV7-9 and TRBJ2-2; possibly TRBD1 or TRBD2 for D (5 bases each). Germline-derived CDR1 and CDR2 are SEHNR and FQNEAQ (reference sequence). The CDR3 has 13 amino acids. V lost 8 bases and J lost 4, with 11 bases in between. DNA of the CDR3: TGTGCCAGCTTAGGGACCGGCACCGGGGAGCTGTTTTTT. As protein: CASLGTGTGELFF. The full variable domain, in which reference TRBV7-9 and TRBJ2-2 provide the parts outside the CDR3, is DTGVSQNPRHKITKRGQNVTFRCDPISEHNRLYWYRQTLGQGPEFLTYFQNEAQLEKSRLLSDRFSAERPKGSFSTLEIQRTEQGDSAMYLCASLGTGTGELFFGEGSRLTVL.

Only a few counts were recorded for this clone. V gene TRBV29-1 combines with J gene TRBJ1-2; D gene ambiguous. Per the germline V gene, CDR1 is SQVTM and CDR2 is ANQGSEA. The length of the CDR3 is 10 residues. V lost 4 bases and J 8 bases, leaving 8 bases between the germline ends. The CDR3 is CSVVGSGYTF. The CDR3, as DNA: TGCAGCGTTGTCGGTTCCGGCTACACCTTC.

This clone was seen only a few times. V gene TRBV2 combines with J gene TRBJ1-2; no clear D. V was clipped by 4 bases and J by 6 bases, with 15 bases between them. This CDR3 is 14 amino acids long. Germline loops: CDR1 SNHLY, CDR2 FYNNEI. The CDR3 reads CASSGLALFDGYTF. CDR3 nucleotide sequence: TGTGCCAGCAGTGGTTTAGCCTTATTCGATGGCTACACCTTC.

Only a few counts were recorded for this clone. The gene calls are TRBV29-1 and TRBJ2-2; 7 bases match TRBD1. The CDR3 runs to 13 residues. Trimming removed 6 bases from V and 3 bases from J; junction bases left unmatched: 4. The germline V gene encodes CDR1 SQVTM and CDR2 ANQGSEA. CDR3 region: CSVKGTDTGELFF. The CDR3 region has the DNA TGCAGCGTCAAGGGGACAGACACCGGGGAGCTGTTTTTT.

The chain joins TRBV28 to TRBJ2-5; 10 positions agree with TRBD1. V dropped 9 bases and J dropped 3; count of bases not matched to a gene: 7. Germline V gene data show CDR1 as MDHEN and CDR2 as SYDVKM. The CDR3 length is 14 residues. CDR3 region: CARSRDRGEETQYF. The CDR3, as DNA: TGTGCCAGATCGCGGGACAGGGGAGAAGAGACCCAGTACTTC.

The V gene is TRBV2, the J gene TRBJ2-1; D perhaps matches TRBD1 (6 bases). CDR1 is SNHLY, CDR2 FYNNEI, per germline. This CDR3 is 13 amino acids long. V was clipped by 11 bases and J by 5 bases, with 16 bases between them. The CDR3 spells CAGLTGFDNEQFF. CDR3 DNA sequence: TGTGCCGGATTAACAGGGTTTGACAATGAGCAGTTCTTC.

This clone was counted a few times. The gene calls are TRBV4-1 and TRBJ2-1; D might be TRBD2 (5 bases). Trimming removed 3 bases at V and 6 bases at J, with 6 bases between. This CDR3 comprises 12 residues. Germline CDR1 MGHRA, CDR2 YSYEKL. The CDR3, as DNA: TGCGCCAGCAGCCAGGGAGTCAATGAGCAGTTCTTC. Translating it yields CASSQGVNEQFF.

This clone was detected only a few times. The chain recombines TRBV5-1 with TRBJ2-1, with D possibly being TRBD2 (6 bases). The CDR3 loop spans 16 amino acids. With 3 bases removed from V and 4 bases from J, the gap between germline ends came to 17 bases. CDR1 is SGHRS and CDR2 is YFSETQ in the germline V gene. The chain's CDR3 is CASSSDGRGLYNEQFF. The CDR3 nucleotides are TGCGCCAGCAGCTCCGATGGGCGGGGCCTTTACAATGAGCAGTTCTTC.

The CDR3 loop is CASSHQSGDSGNQPQHF. The CDR3 region has the DNA TGCGCCAGCAGTCATCAATCTGGGGACTCCGGCAATCAGCCCCAGCATTTT. The chain is built from TRBV23-1 and TRBJ1-5; TRBD1 is a possible D gene (5 bases). TRBV23-1 belongs to the ORF category, with a function that is uncertain. V was pared by 3 bases and J by 2 bases, with 17 bases between. The length of the CDR3 is 17 residues.

About this clone itself: The sample carries other DNA sequences with the same CDR3. This chain joins TRBV27 and TRBJ2-5; 7 positions match TRBD1. Germline trimming cut 5 bases from V and 5 bases from J; bases unmatched to any gene: 5. This CDR3 contains 13 residues. CDR1 MNHEY and CDR2 SMNVEV come from the germline V gene (reference sequence). This CDR3 reads CASSPQGQETQYF. The CDR3 DNA reads TGTGCCAGCAGTCCACAGGGGCAGGAGACCCAGTACTTC.

The rearrangement uses TRBV5-1 and TRBJ2-5, with TRBD2 identical over 10 bases. The CDR3 consists of 16 residues. Germline CDR1 SGHRS, CDR2 YFSETQ. The ends lost 0 bases at V and 4 bases at J; junction bases unmatched: 6. CDR3 DNA sequence: TGCGCCAGCAGCTTGGATCTAGCGGGGGTTGGAGAGACCCAGTACTTC. It yields the protein CASSLDLAGVGETQYF.

There are a few counts of this clone. The gene calls are TRBV29-1 and TRBJ1-2; D gene unclear. Trimming took off 7 bases at V and 8 bases at J, with 14 bases between the two ends. This CDR3 comprises 11 residues. Per the germline V gene, CDR1 is SQVTM and CDR2 is ANQGSEA. CDR3 protein: CSAHLAGGYTF. The DNA of the CDR3 is TGCAGCGCTCACCTGGCGGGCGGCTACACCTTC.

This clone appeared a few times. The chain employs TRBV15 and TRBJ1-4; D gene unclear. Germline V lookup: CDR1 LNHNV, CDR2 YYDKDF (reference sequence). This CDR3 comprises 15 residues. V lost 3 bases, J lost 11 bases, and 19 bases lay in between. CDR3 protein: CATSSPSGEIGKLFF. The DNA for the CDR3 is TGTGCCACCAGCAGCCCGTCCGGGGAGATTGGGAAACTGTTTTTT.

The V and J genes are TRBV6-4 and TRBJ2-1; 10 bases align to TRBD1. V gave up 1 base and J gave up 9 bases; unmatched junction bases: 6. Per the germline V gene, CDR1 is MRHNA and CDR2 is SNTAGT. The CDR3 contains 15 residues. The DNA of the CDR3 is TGTGCCAGCAGTGACTTAACGGACAGGGGGAGTGAGCAGTTCTTC. Protein: CASSDLTDRGSEQFF.

Only a few counts were recorded for this clone. The chain links TRBV2 to TRBJ1-2; no clear D. Deletions cut 2 bases from V and 6 bases from J, with 10 bases between. In germline, CDR1 is SNHLY, CDR2 FYNNEI. The CDR3 consists of 13 residues. The CDR3 loop reads CASSEWDQNGYTF. In nucleotides, the CDR3 is TGTGCCAGCAGTGAATGGGATCAGAATGGCTACACCTTC. The full variable domain, rest sourced from reference TRBV2 and TRBJ1-2, is EPEVTQTPSHQVTQMGQEVILRCVPISNHLYFYWYRQILGQKVEFLVSFYNNEISEKSEIFDDQFSVERPDGSNFTLKIRSTKLEDSAMYFCASSEWDQNGYTFGSGTRLTVV.

This sequence joins TRBV27 and TRBJ2-7, with 8 bases that match TRBD1. The CDR3 is 14 amino acids. CDR1 MNHEY and CDR2 SMNVEV come from the germline V gene (reference sequence). V dropped 10 bases and J dropped 2; count of bases not matched to a gene: 10. In DNA form, the CDR3 reads TGTGCCACCTCCGTAGGGACAGGAACCTACGAGCAGTACTTC. Protein: CATSVGTGTYEQYF.

The chain has TRBV29-1 and TRBJ1-2; no definite D call. Germline loops: CDR1 SQVTM, CDR2 ANQGSEA. The CDR3 consists of 11 residues. Between the trimmed V and J ends, which lost 3 bases and 5 bases, there was a span of 7 bases. The DNA of the CDR3 is TGCAGCGTTGAGGCGGCGTATGGCTACACCTTC. Residues: CSVEAAYGYTF.

This clone was seen a few times. This rearrangement joins TRBV29-1 to TRBJ2-1; 9 bases fit TRBD2. The CDR3 consists of 12 residues. The germline V gene has CDR1 SQVTM and CDR2 ANQGSEA. After removal of 4 bases from V and 8 bases from J, the junction contained 3 bases not matched to a gene. The CDR3 region is CSVAASGDEQFF. The CDR3 DNA is TGCAGCGTTGCGGCTAGCGGGGATGAGCAGTTCTTC.

The table lists this clone with a few counts. This chain links TRBV7-2 with TRBJ2-5, with TRBD2 matching over 7 bases. Trimming cost V 0 bases and J 2 bases; bases outside gene matches: 3. CDR1 and CDR2 (germline): SGHTA, FQGNSA. The CDR3 runs 15 residues. The CDR3 sequence is CASSLAGGRQETQYF. CDR3 DNA sequence: TGTGCCAGCAGCTTAGCCGGGGGGAGGCAAGAGACCCAGTACTTC.

This clone was seen more than once but under ten times. The J gene is TRBJ1-6, the V gene TRBV6-5, with D hard to call. The CDR3 is 16 amino acids. Trimming left V 4 bases short and J 0 bases short, with 10 bases between. The germline V gene has CDR1 MNHEY and CDR2 SVGAGI. In nucleotides, the CDR3 is TGTGCCAGCAGTTCCATGGAGAGCTCCTATAATTCACCCCTCCACTTT. Translated, it gives CASSSMESSYNSPLHF.